Each of the 30 T cell receptor beta chains below was sequenced from the same sample in a study of T cells in Graves' hyperthyroidism and ophthalmopathy. There were TCR beta CDR3 regions amplified from RNA transcripts. The HTBI primer set served for first-round RT-PCR of the TCR CDR3. One entry per CDR3 protein, called by TCRdb with MiXCR from the multiplex PCR reads. Altogether about half a million distinct CDR3 sequences are present, less than 25% being singletons, with the ten largest covering 45% to 50%. Sequencing was done on a sample of blood. The receptor set was obtained from a woman aged 65 to 85 with Graves' ophthalmopathy.

A few counts support this clonotype. The V gene is TRBV20-1, the J gene TRBJ2-7, with 12 nucleotides matching TRBD2. The CDR3 loop spans 13 amino acids. The junction had 3 bases not matched to a gene; V was cut back by 4 bases and J by 5 bases. CDR1 is DFQATT, CDR2 SNEGSKA, per germline (reference sequence). CDR3 residues: CSAIRTSGNEQYF. The DNA for the CDR3 is TGCAGTGCTATTAGGACTAGCGGGAACGAGCAGTACTTC.

Only a few counts were recorded for this clonotype. This chain uses TRBV3-1 with TRBJ2-1; D might be TRBD2 (5 bases). V shed 7 bases and J shed 8 bases, with 21 bases lying between them. The CDR3 runs to 15 residues. From germline, CDR1 is LGHDT and CDR2 YNNKEL (reference sequence). Written as DNA, the CDR3 is TGTGCCAGCACCTCGGTCTCGTCGCGGGCAGATGAGCAGTTCTTC. Translation: CASTSVSSRADEQFF.

This clonotype was seen many times. The V gene is TRBV6-1, the J gene TRBJ2-1; 7 bases map to TRBD1. V trimming: 7 bases; J trimming: 8 bases; junction bases outside the gene matches: 14. Per germline, CDR1 MNHNS and CDR2 SASEGT. The CDR3 sequence is 15 residues long. CDR3 residues: CASNPGQRNNDEQFF. The CDR3 bases are TGTGCCAGCAATCCGGGACAGAGAAACAATGATGAGCAGTTCTTC.

This clonotype has ten or more counts. This chain uses TRBV28 with TRBJ2-7, with 7 bases fitting TRBD2. This CDR3 contains 15 residues. V lost 4 bases, J lost 3 bases, and 9 bases stayed unmatched. Germline CDR1 is MDHEN and CDR2 is SYDVKM. CDR3 nucleotides: TGTGCCAGCAGTTCCCCCCGGCGGGGGATCTACGAGCAGTACTTC. Amino acids: CASSSPRRGIYEQYF. Full variable domain (rest looked up from reference TRBV28 and TRBJ2-7): DVKVTQSSRYLVKRTGEKVFLECVQDMDHENMFWYRQDPGLGLRLIYFSYDVKMKEKGDIPEGYSVSREKKERFSLILESASTNQTSMYLCASSSPRRGIYEQYFGPGTRLTVT.

This clonotype occurred many times. The chain joins TRBV12-3 or TRBV12-4 to TRBJ2-1; 9 bases match TRBD1. The CDR3 consists of 16 residues. V lost 6 bases and J lost 8; bases outside the gene matches: 14. DNA of the CDR3: TGTGCCAGCAGGATCAACCCCGGGACAGGGAAGGATGAGCAGTTCTTC. Translating gives CASRINPGTGKDEQFF.

V is TRBV15 and J is TRBJ1-3, with 7 bases matching TRBD1. The germline V gene encodes CDR1 LNHNV and CDR2 YYDKDF (reference sequence). V lost 1 base and J lost 4; bases outside the gene matches: 1. The CDR3 runs 14 residues. The CDR3 loop reads CATSRGGGGNTIYF. CDR3 DNA: TGTGCCACCAGCAGAGGAGGGGGCGGAAACACCATATATTTT. Full variable domain (outside the CDR3, taken from reference TRBV15 and TRBJ1-3): DAMVIQNPRYQVTQFGKPVTLSCSQTLNHNVMYWYQQKSSQAPKLLFHYYDKDFNNEADTPDNFQSRRPNTSFCFLDIRSPGLGDTAMYLCATSRGGGGNTIYFGEGSWLTVV.

The gene calls are TRBV27 and TRBJ2-2; 9 positions agree with TRBD2. This CDR3 is built from 15 residues. After removal of 5 bases from V and 3 bases from J, the junction contained 4 bases not matched to a gene. Germline assignment: CDR1 MNHEY and CDR2 SMNVEV (reference sequence). The CDR3 protein is CASSQIAGDTGELFF. CDR3 bases: TGTGCCAGCAGTCAGATAGCGGGAGACACCGGGGAGCTGTTTTTT.

This clonotype was observed many times. The V call is TRBV7-9, the J call TRBJ2-7; the D gene is possibly TRBD2 (5 bases). Germline lookup yields CDR1 SEHNR and CDR2 FQNEAQ (reference sequence). Trimming removed 5 bases at V and 6 bases at J, with 20 bases between. The CDR3 covers 15 residues. CDR3 loop: CASSPRGISTVEQYF. CDR3 nucleotides: TGTGCCAGCAGCCCCCGGGGAATTAGTACGGTCGAGCAGTACTTC.

The chain has TRBV27 and TRBJ2-7; tentatively, D is TRBD1 (6 bases). The CDR3 covers 15 residues. The V end was cut by 3 bases, the J end by 2 bases, with 14 bases between. CDR1 and CDR2 from the germline V gene are MNHEY and SMNVEV (reference sequence). The CDR3 here is CASSFSRDIPYEQYF. CDR3 in DNA: TGTGCCAGCAGTTTTTCCCGGGACATCCCCTACGAGCAGTACTTC.

This clonotype was picked up many times. This sequence joins TRBV7-9 and TRBJ1-1; 8 bases line up with TRBD1. There are 14 residues in the CDR3. Germline values: CDR1 SEHNR, CDR2 FQNEAQ (reference sequence). Trimming removed 1 base from V and 6 bases from J; junction bases left unmatched: 4. CDR3 amino acids: CASSLVQGGSEAFF. The CDR3 region has the DNA TGTGCCAGCAGCTTAGTACAGGGGGGCTCTGAAGCTTTCTTT.

V is TRBV6-5 and J is TRBJ2-1; no firm D call. Trimming shortened V by 2 bases and J by 11 bases, and 7 bases separated the two germline ends. The CDR3 has 11 amino acids. Germline CDR1 reads MNHEY; CDR2 reads SVGAGI. CDR3 sequence: CASSYARKQFF. In DNA, the CDR3 is TGTGCCAGCAGTTACGCTCGCAAGCAGTTCTTC.

This clonotype was seen repeatedly, ten times or more. The chain employs TRBV3-1 and TRBJ2-3; D is uncertain. V lost 0 bases and J lost 6, with 10 bases in between. This CDR3 contains 14 residues. CDR1 is LGHDT and CDR2 is YNNKEL in the germline V gene (reference sequence). The CDR3 reads CASSQEIWADTQYF. CDR3 DNA: TGTGCCAGCAGCCAAGAAATCTGGGCCGATACGCAGTATTTT.

J is TRBJ1-6 and V is TRBV4-3; TRBD1 agrees at 7 bases. Per germline, CDR1 LGHNA and CDR2 YSLEER. The junction had 11 bases not matched to a gene; V was cut back by 4 bases and J by 5 bases. The CDR3 runs 17 residues. In nucleotides, the CDR3 is TGCGCCAGCAGCCCACGTCCGACAGGGTTTAATAATTCACCCCTCCACTTT. It translates to CASSPRPTGFNNSPLHF.

The chain has TRBV9 and TRBJ2-2, with 7 bases aligning to TRBD2. Germline CDR1 and CDR2: SGDLS and YYNGEE. CDR3 length: 16 amino acids. V lost 0 bases to trimming and J lost 6 bases; unmatched junction nucleotides: 8. CDR3 sequence reads: CASSVGPGGMAGELFF. Here the CDR3 DNA reads TGTGCCAGCAGCGTAGGACCGGGGGGAATGGCCGGGGAGCTGTTTTTT.

V usage is TRBV20-1 and J usage is TRBJ2-7; D is perhaps TRBD2 (7 bases). V was cut by 4 bases and J by 4 bases, with 8 bases left in between. From germline, CDR1 is DFQATT and CDR2 SNEGSKA (reference sequence). The CDR3 consists of 11 residues. The DNA for the CDR3 is TGCAGTGCTAAGGGGGGGTACGAGCAGTACTTC. Its protein is CSAKGGYEQYF.

The chain couples TRBV3-1 to TRBJ1-2; 10 bases agree with TRBD1. Germline V CDR1 and CDR2: LGHDT, YNNKEL (reference sequence). Trimming cost V 1 base and J 4 bases; bases outside gene matches: 0. The CDR3 is 14 residues long. The CDR3 is CASSQGDRGYGYTF. CDR3 bases: TGTGCCAGCAGCCAAGGGGACAGGGGCTATGGCTACACCTTC.

There are a few counts of this clonotype. The J gene is TRBJ2-3, the V gene TRBV4-1; TRBD1 agrees at 10 bases. The J segment lost 7 bases and the V segment lost 3 bases, leaving 10 bases of the junction unmatched. This CDR3 has 16 residues. Germline lookup yields CDR1 MGHRA and CDR2 YSYEKL. The chain's CDR3 is CASSQADRGATYTQYF. The CDR3 DNA reads as TGCGCCAGCAGCCAGGCGGACAGGGGGGCTACATATACGCAGTATTTT.

This clonotype was found a few times. The rearrangement joins TRBV28 to TRBJ2-3; TRBD2 matches at 14 bases. J was trimmed by 6 bases and V by 5 bases; bases with no gene match: 10. Per the germline V gene, CDR1 is MDHEN and CDR2 is SYDVKM. The CDR3 loop spans 17 amino acids. The CDR3 sequence is CASSPMTSGRVPDTQYF. The CDR3 bases are TGTGCCAGCAGTCCTATGACTAGCGGGAGGGTCCCGGATACGCAGTATTTT.

Ten or more counts support this clonotype. The CDR3 protein is CASSLSSERSDTQYF. The CDR3 DNA follows: TGTGCCAGCAGTTTATCTAGCGAGAGATCAGATACGCAGTATTTT. J is TRBJ2-3 and V is TRBV28, with D possibly matching TRBD2 (6 bases). This CDR3 region has 15 residues. V shed 1 base and J shed 4 bases, with 12 bases lying between them. Germline V gene lookup returns CDR1 MDHEN and CDR2 SYDVKM.

This sequence joins TRBV29-1 and TRBJ2-7; 10 bases agree with TRBD1. From germline, CDR1 is SQVTM and CDR2 ANQGSEA. This CDR3 comprises 16 residues. J was trimmed by 1 base and V by 4 bases; bases with no gene match: 10. CDR3 in amino acids: CSVARGTGVSSYEQYF. The CDR3 nucleotides read TGCAGCGTTGCACGTGGGACAGGGGTTTCTTCCTACGAGCAGTACTTC.

The chain employs TRBV3-1 and TRBJ2-2; 7 nucleotides line up with TRBD2. V shed 2 bases, J shed 1 base, and the junction held 1 base outside the gene matches. Germline-derived CDR1 and CDR2 are LGHDT and YNNKEL (reference sequence). The CDR3 contains 15 residues. The DNA of the CDR3 is TGTGCCAGCAGCCAACCTAGCGGGAACACCGGGGAGCTGTTTTTT. Translating gives CASSQPSGNTGELFF.

The V gene is TRBV14, the J gene TRBJ2-3; D gene unclear. Deletions cut 0 bases from V and 1 base from J, with 14 bases between. Germline V CDR1 and CDR2: SGHDN, FVKESK. The CDR3 totals 17 residues. CDR3 protein: CASSQDTIAVGTDTQYF. DNA for the CDR3: TGTGCCAGCAGCCAAGATACCATTGCGGTCGGCACAGATACGCAGTATTTT.

The V gene is TRBV30, the J gene TRBJ1-2; weak D call: TRBD1 (5 bases). Germline values: CDR1 GTSNPN, CDR2 SVGIG (reference sequence). CDR3 length: 14 amino acids. V was cut by 7 bases and J by 3 bases, with 18 bases left in between. CDR3 sequence: CASDPRGAYYGYTF. The DNA of the CDR3 is TGTGCCTCCGACCCGCGGGGCGCTTACTATGGCTACACCTTC.

This clonotype has only a few counts. DNA for the CDR3: TGTGCCAGCAGTTTGAGGGGTCGAAATGGCTACACCTTC. Amino acid sequence: CASSLRGRNGYTF. The chain joins TRBV27 to TRBJ1-2, with a weak D call TRBD1 (5 bases). Trimming took 3 bases from V and 6 from J, leaving 11 bases between them. The CDR3 has 13 residues. Germline values: CDR1 MNHEY, CDR2 SMNVEV (reference sequence).

This clonotype was picked up a small number of times. This rearrangement joins TRBV6-1 to TRBJ2-7; TRBD2 matches at 10 bases. CDR3 length: 17 amino acids. V lost 4 bases, J lost 2 bases, and 11 bases stayed unmatched. Germline V gene lookup returns CDR1 MNHNS and CDR2 SASEGT. The CDR3 coding sequence is TGTGCCAGCAGTGTGCGCGGACTAGCGGCAGTTCCCTACGAGCAGTACTTC. It translates to CASSVRGLAAVPYEQYF.

The sample holds a few counts of this clonotype. The gene calls are TRBV9 and TRBJ1-2; maybe TRBD1 (5 bases). This CDR3 region has 15 residues. V dropped 0 bases and J dropped 4 bases, with 13 bases sitting between them. In germline, CDR1 is SGDLS, CDR2 YYNGEE. Here the CDR3 DNA reads TGTGCCAGCAGCGTAGATATGGGACCCGGCTATGGCTACACCTTC. It is translated as CASSVDMGPGYGYTF.

At least ten counts were recorded for this clonotype. The chain couples TRBV2 to TRBJ1-5, with D hard to call. The germline V and J ends were trimmed by 9 bases and 1 base, with 13 bases remaining between them. CDR3 length equals 14 residues. The germline gives CDR1 SNHLY, CDR2 FYNNEI. The CDR3 nucleotides read TGTGCCAGTGCGCCACCGGAAAGCAATCAGCCCCAGCATTTT. This codes for CASAPPESNQPQHF.

This clonotype turned up a few times. The chain recombines TRBV29-1 with TRBJ2-3; the match to TRBD1 covers 7 bases. The CDR3 consists of 16 residues. The germline V gene encodes CDR1 SQVTM and CDR2 ANQGSEA. V shed 4 bases, J shed 1 base, and the junction held 11 bases outside the gene matches. The CDR3 sequence: CSVAYRGDGRTDTQYF. The CDR3 DNA follows: TGCAGCGTTGCGTACAGGGGTGATGGCCGCACAGATACGCAGTATTTT.

This clonotype came up a few times. V is TRBV18 and J is TRBJ1-1; maybe TRBD1 (5 bases). V was clipped by 5 bases and J by 5 bases, with 15 bases between them. The germline gives CDR1 KGHSH, CDR2 LQKENI. This CDR3 spans 14 amino acids. This CDR3 reads CASSGGSKGTEAFF. The CDR3 region has the DNA TGTGCCAGCTCAGGGGGGTCAAAGGGGACTGAAGCTTTCTTT.

The table lists this clonotype with a few counts. The chain recombines TRBV6-5 with TRBJ1-4; no definite D call. The CDR3 is 15 amino acids. Germline V gene data show CDR1 as MNHEY and CDR2 as SVGAGI. Trimming cost V 0 bases and J 4 bases, with 9 bases left between them. The CDR3 DNA sequence: TGTGCCAGCAGTTACTCTCCGCTGAATAATGAAAAACTGTTTTTT. Its translation is CASSYSPLNNEKLFF.